This entry lists 31 T cell receptor beta chains sequenced from one sample in a study of control samples from healthy donors and cancer patients. The repertoire was sequenced with immunoSEQ multiplex PCR; TCRdb's copy has only in-frame clones and lacks some. The sample shows 160,000 or so clones, just under 95% of them seen only once. The sample taken for sequencing was blood. The receptors here all came from a woman aged 40 to 55 in good health.

The chain recombines TRBV11-2 with TRBJ1-2; D unresolved. The CDR3 runs to 14 residues. V was pared by 4 bases and J by 4 bases, with 13 bases between. CDR1 and CDR2 from the germline V gene are SGHAT and FQNNGV. The CDR3 region has the DNA TGTGCCAGCAGCTCTGTGGATACCCCCTATGGCTACACCTTC. Translated: CASSSVDTPYGYTF. The variable domain in full, with the rest retrieved from reference TRBV11-2 and TRBJ1-2, is EAGVAQSPRYKIIEKRQSVAFWCNPISGHATLYWYQQILGQGPKLLIQFQNNGVVDDSQLPKDRFSAERLKGVDSTLKIQPAKLEDSAVYLCASSSVDTPYGYTFGSGTRLTVV.

The V gene is TRBV5-5, the J gene TRBJ2-7, with TRBD2 identical over 12 bases. V dropped 2 bases and J dropped 2; count of bases not matched to a gene: 5. CDR3 size: 16 residues. CDR1 and CDR2 (germline): SGHKS, YYEKEE (reference sequence). In DNA, the CDR3 is TGTGCCAGCAGCTTCGGGACTAGCGGGCTCACCTACGAGCAGTACTTC. Its translation: CASSFGTSGLTYEQYF.

V usage is TRBV30 and J usage is TRBJ1-2; no clear D gene. This CDR3 is 12 amino acids long. V was trimmed by 1 base and J by 10 bases, leaving 13 bases between them. Germline V gene data show CDR1 as GTSNPN and CDR2 as SVGIG (reference sequence). The CDR3 DNA reads TGTGCCTGGAGTGGAGAGGGAAATTTCTACACCTTC. This sequence encodes CAWSGEGNFYTF.

V gene TRBV27 combines with J gene TRBJ2-3; D is unclear. The V gene lost 6 bases and the J gene lost 2 bases, with 12 bases spanning the gap. Germline V CDR1 and CDR2: MNHEY, SMNVEV (reference sequence). CDR3 length: 14 amino acids. CDR3 sequence reads: CASRQVYDTDTQYF. The CDR3 DNA reads TGTGCCAGCAGGCAGGTCTACGACACAGATACGCAGTATTTT.

This chain connects TRBV27 to TRBJ2-7, with D possibly matching TRBD1 (6 bases). V was trimmed by 3 bases and J by 2 bases, leaving 11 bases between them. Germline CDR1 reads MNHEY; CDR2 reads SMNVEV (reference sequence). The CDR3 loop spans 14 amino acids. CDR3 coding DNA: TGTGCCAGCAGTTTTAAACAGGGTACCTACGAGCAGTACTTC. Its protein product is CASSFKQGTYEQYF.

This rearrangement joins TRBV19 to TRBJ2-5; TRBD1 or TRBD2 may be the D gene (6 bases each). The CDR3 is 14 amino acids. Trimming removed 8 bases from V and 0 bases from J, with 13 bases in between. Germline-derived CDR1 and CDR2 are LNHDA and SQIVND (reference sequence). The CDR3 DNA reads as TGTGCCAGTCGAAGGGGGGCCTACCAAGAGACCCAGTACTTC. This gives the protein CASRRGAYQETQYF.

V usage is TRBV5-5 and J usage is TRBJ1-5, with D unresolved. The ends were cut back, 0 bases at V and 3 bases at J, with 16 bases in the middle. CDR1 SGHKS and CDR2 YYEKEE come from the germline V gene (reference sequence). This CDR3 has 17 residues. Here the CDR3 reads CASSLVGTELNNQPQHF. CDR3 DNA sequence: TGTGCCAGCAGCTTGGTTGGTACAGAATTGAACAATCAGCCCCAGCATTTT.

The rearrangement joins TRBV7-2 to TRBJ1-2; 8 nucleotides match TRBD1. CDR3 length equals 12 residues. V dropped 4 bases and J dropped 6; count of bases not matched to a gene: 1. Germline CDR1 reads SGHTA; CDR2 reads FQGNSA. The CDR3 reads CASSWDRNGYTF. The DNA for the CDR3 is TGTGCCAGCAGCTGGGACAGGAATGGCTACACCTTC. The whole variable domain, remainder taken from reference TRBV7-2 and TRBJ1-2, is GAGVSQSPSNKVTEKGKDVELRCDPISGHTALYWYRQSLGQGLEFLIYFQGNSAPDKSGLPSDRFSAERTGGSVSTLTIQRTQQEDSAVYLCASSWDRNGYTFGSGTRLTVV.

Of note for this clone: Mismatch with germline at one junction end may stem from a read error. This chain connects TRBV7-7 to TRBJ2-5, with 9 bases lining up with TRBD2. The CDR3 length is 17 residues. Germline lookup yields CDR1 SSHAT and CDR2 FNYEAQ (reference sequence). The CDR3 bases are TGTGCTAGCAGCTTACTCGGCCTAGCGGGATCGGGAGAGACCCAGTACTTC. Its protein is CASSLLGLAGSGETQYF. Based on the CDR3 plus reference TRBV7-7 and TRBJ2-5, the full variable domain is GAGVSQSPRYKVTKRGQDVTLRCDPISSHATLYWYQQALGQGPEFLTYFNYEAQPDKSGLPSDRFSAERPEGSISTLTIQRTEQRDSAMYRCASSLLGLAGSGETQYFGPGTRLLVL.

The CDR3 DNA is TGTGCCAGCAGCTTGGGACAGGCCCCCTACGAGCAGTACTTC. Its translation is CASSLGQAPYEQYF. The chain links TRBV5-6 to TRBJ2-7, with TRBD1 as a possible D gene (6 bases). CDR1 is SGHDT and CDR2 is YYEEEE in the germline V gene. This CDR3 is 14 amino acids long. With 0 bases removed from V and 2 bases from J, the gap between germline ends came to 9 bases.

The V and J genes are TRBV30 and TRBJ1-1, with 7 nucleotides matching TRBD1. CDR1 and CDR2 (germline): GTSNPN, SVGIG (reference sequence). CDR3 size: 15 residues. The ends lost 2 bases at V and 4 bases at J; junction bases unmatched: 10. The CDR3 is CAWSLGRGFVTEAFF. CDR3 in DNA: TGTGCCTGGAGTCTCGGCAGGGGGTTTGTCACTGAAGCTTTCTTT.

The V call is TRBV13, the J call TRBJ1-2; 8 bases agree with TRBD1. This CDR3 contains 14 residues. Per germline, CDR1 PRHDT and CDR2 FYEKMQ (reference sequence). Trimming at V came to 3 bases and at J to 5 bases, leaving 5 bases not matched to a gene. The DNA of the CDR3 is TGTGCCAGCAGCTTCCGGGACAGGCCTTATGGCTACACCTTC. It is translated as CASSFRDRPYGYTF.

The V and J genes are TRBV21-1 and TRBJ2-6; the D call TRBD1 from the table was never checked on the DNA. TRBV21-1 corresponds to a pseudogene. This CDR3 is 16 amino acids long. The chain's CDR3 is CASRAGLLSGANVLTF. DNA of the CDR3: TGTGCCAGCAGGGCAGGCCTTTTGTCTGGGGCCAACGTCCTGACTTTC.

This sequence joins TRBV6-6 and TRBJ1-1, with D maybe TRBD1 (5 bases). This CDR3 is built from 12 residues. The germline V gene has CDR1 MNHNY and CDR2 SVGAGI (reference sequence). Trimming took off 6 bases at V and 5 bases at J, with 10 bases between the two ends. CDR3 coding DNA: TGTGCCAGCAGCGGAGGGGTTACTGAAGCTTTCTTT. Translating gives CASSGGVTEAFF.

This sequence joins TRBV7-9 and TRBJ1-1; 8 nucleotides agree with TRBD1. The CDR3 runs to 13 residues. Germline V gives CDR1 SEHNR, CDR2 FQNEAQ (reference sequence). V shed 5 bases and J 7 bases; nucleotides not matched to a gene: 6. DNA of the CDR3: TGTGCCAGCAGCCGGACAGGGAATGGTGAAGCTTTCTTT. Encoded protein: CASSRTGNGEAFF.

J is TRBJ1-2 and V is TRBV5-1; D is uncertain. Germline-derived CDR1 and CDR2 are SGHRS and YFSETQ. The V end was cut by 2 bases, the J end by 8 bases, with 10 bases between. The CDR3 is 12 residues long. In nucleotides, the CDR3 is TGCGCCAGCAGCTTTAACGCCGAGGGCTACACCTTC. Translation gives CASSFNAEGYTF. Drawing the rest from reference TRBV5-1 and TRBJ1-2, the complete variable domain is KAGVTQTPRYLIKTRGQQVTLSCSPISGHRSVSWYQQTPGQGLQFLFEYFSETQRNKGNFPGRFSGRQFSNSRSEMNVSTLELGDSALYLCASSFNAEGYTFGSGTRLTVV.

V usage is TRBV18 and J usage is TRBJ2-5, with 7 bases lining up with TRBD2. CDR1 is KGHSH and CDR2 is LQKENI in the germline V gene. V dropped 3 bases and J dropped 2; count of bases not matched to a gene: 3. The CDR3 is 14 amino acids. The CDR3 region is CASSPGGIQETQYF. CDR3 DNA: TGTGCCAGCTCACCGGGGGGGATACAAGAGACCCAGTACTTC.

The rearrangement joins TRBV10-3 to TRBJ2-3; 12 positions match TRBD2. Unmatched junction bases numbered 2, after V lost 4 bases and J lost 3 bases. Per germline, CDR1 ENHRY and CDR2 SYGVKD. The CDR3 contains 15 residues. CDR3 region: CAISGTSGKTDTQYF. In nucleotides, the CDR3 is TGTGCCATCAGTGGGACTAGCGGGAAGACAGATACGCAGTATTTT.

This clone showed up just once. The V gene is TRBV5-1, the J gene TRBJ1-6; D ambiguous. The CDR3 totals 17 residues. Germline V gene sequence: CDR1 SGHRS, CDR2 YFSETQ. The V end lost 4 bases, the J end lost 2 bases, and 16 bases lay between the germline ends. The CDR3 coding sequence is TGCGCCAGCAGCCCTCAACCGGTTGTCACCTATAATTCACCCCTCCACTTT. Its translation is CASSPQPVVTYNSPLHF. The full variable domain, with the rest looked up from reference TRBV5-1 and TRBJ1-6, is KAGVTQTPRYLIKTRGQQVTLSCSPISGHRSVSWYQQTPGQGLQFLFEYFSETQRNKGNFPGRFSGRQFSNSRSEMNVSTLELGDSALYLCASSPQPVVTYNSPLHFGNGTRLTVT.

CDR3 protein: CASSAEASSYNEQFF. The DNA for the CDR3 is TGTGCCAGCAGCGCGGAGGCTAGCTCCTACAATGAGCAGTTCTTC. V usage is TRBV9 and J usage is TRBJ2-1; D may be TRBD2 (5 bases). Per the germline V gene, CDR1 is SGDLS and CDR2 is YYNGEE. CDR3 length equals 15 residues. Trimming took off 3 bases at V and 0 bases at J, with 10 bases between the two ends. Using reference TRBV9 and TRBJ2-1 for the parts outside the CDR3, the full variable domain is DSGVTQTPKHLITATGQRVTLRCSPRSGDLSVYWYQQSLDQGLQFLIQYYNGEERAKGNILERFSAQQFPDLHSELNLSSLELGDSALYFCASSAEASSYNEQFFGPGTRLTVL.

V gene TRBV30 combines with J gene TRBJ1-3, with D perhaps TRBD1 (6 bases). This CDR3 is 13 amino acids long. The V gene lost 3 bases and the J gene lost 5 bases, with 11 bases spanning the gap. In germline, CDR1 is GTSNPN, CDR2 SVGIG (reference sequence). The CDR3: CAWSGTSRNTIYF. CDR3 in DNA: TGTGCCTGGAGCGGGACATCTCGAAACACCATATATTTT.

The rearrangement joins TRBV14 to TRBJ2-7; 7 bases align to TRBD1. This CDR3 region has 14 residues. Germline V gene sequence: CDR1 SGHDN, CDR2 FVKESK. Trimming at V came to 6 bases and at J to 2 bases, leaving 7 bases not matched to a gene. The CDR3 loop reads CASSPGGIAYEQYF. The CDR3, as DNA: TGTGCCAGCAGTCCAGGGGGTATCGCCTACGAGCAGTACTTC.

The genes are TRBV15 and TRBJ1-2; D gene unclear. Germline CDR1 reads LNHNV; CDR2 reads YYDKDF (reference sequence). The CDR3 extends over 14 amino acids. V lost 4 bases, J lost 4 bases, and 13 bases lay in between. The CDR3 DNA reads as TGTGCCACCAGCACGTTCCAGTCAATCTATGGCTACACCTTC. This gives the protein CATSTFQSIYGYTF.

This clone was seen only once. The V and J genes are TRBV6-5 and TRBJ2-7; D uncertain. Germline V lookup: CDR1 MNHEY, CDR2 SVGAGI. The V gene lost 6 bases and the J gene lost 1 base, with 16 bases spanning the gap. CDR3 size: 15 residues. The DNA for the CDR3 is TGTGCCAGCAGCGCCGCGAGTTGGGCTTCCTACGAGCAGTACTTC. Protein: CASSAASWASYEQYF.

The chain joins TRBV5-1 to TRBJ2-5; 8 bases align to TRBD1. The CDR3 is made up of 14 amino acids. Germline V gene data show CDR1 as SGHRS and CDR2 as YFSETQ. The V segment lost 4 bases and the J segment 5 bases; nucleotides outside the gene matches: 7. CDR3 residues: CASSGQGGWETQYF. CDR3 bases: TGCGCCAGCAGCGGACAGGGAGGATGGGAGACCCAGTACTTC.

The V and J genes are TRBV11-2 and TRBJ2-7; TRBD1 or TRBD2 may be the D gene (6 bases each). Per the germline V gene, CDR1 is SGHAT and CDR2 is FQNNGV. The V and J ends lost 4 bases and 1 base respectively, with 11 bases between them. CDR3 length: 14 amino acids. This CDR3 reads CASSSGANSYEQYF. The CDR3 coding sequence is TGTGCCAGCAGCTCGGGGGCCAATTCCTACGAGCAGTACTTC. The full variable domain, with the rest looked up from reference TRBV11-2 and TRBJ2-7, is EAGVAQSPRYKIIEKRQSVAFWCNPISGHATLYWYQQILGQGPKLLIQFQNNGVVDDSQLPKDRFSAERLKGVDSTLKIQPAKLEDSAVYLCASSSGANSYEQYFGPGTRLTVT.

The V gene is TRBV12-5, the J gene TRBJ2-5, with D perhaps matching TRBD2 (6 bases). The V end lost 7 bases, the J end lost 2 bases, and 20 bases lay between the germline ends. CDR1 is LGHNT, CDR2 FRNRAP, per germline. The CDR3 has 16 residues. The CDR3 bases are TGTGCTAGTGTCTTAGGGTGGGGCGGGAAACAAGAGACCCAGTACTTC. Its translation: CASVLGWGGKQETQYF.

The V gene is TRBV10-3, the J gene TRBJ1-2, with D maybe TRBD1 (6 bases). The CDR3 is 15 amino acids. Germline lookup yields CDR1 ENHRY and CDR2 SYGVKD. V lost 3 bases, J lost 8 bases, and 19 bases lay in between. DNA of the CDR3: TGTGCCATCAGTGACCGGACAGCTTCGACGGGGGGCTACACCTTC. It encodes CAISDRTASTGGYTF.

V is TRBV7-6 and J is TRBJ1-6, with D tentatively TRBD1 (6 bases). Between the trimmed V and J ends, which lost 5 bases and 6 bases, there was a span of 14 bases. Germline loops: CDR1 SGHVS, CDR2 FNYEAQ. The CDR3 has 15 residues. The CDR3 DNA reads TGTGCCAGCAGCCGGGCCCAGGGGCCTAATTCACCCCTCCACTTT. Translating gives CASSRAQGPNSPLHF. The complete variable domain, with remaining parts taken from reference TRBV7-6 and TRBJ1-6, reads GAGVSQSPRYKVTKRGQDVALRCDPISGHVSLYWYRQALGQGPEFLTYFNYEAQQDKSGLPNDRFSAERPEGSISTLTIQRTEQRDSAMYRCASSRAQGPNSPLHFGNGTRLTVT.

The chain joins TRBV7-2 to TRBJ2-7; 9 nucleotides agree with TRBD2. This CDR3 is built from 16 residues. Per the germline V gene, CDR1 is SGHTA and CDR2 is FQGNSA. V gave up 1 base and J gave up 3 bases; unmatched junction bases: 7. In DNA form, the CDR3 reads TGTGCCAGCAGCTTAGAGGCTAGCGGGGTGAACTACGAGCAGTACTTC. Translation: CASSLEASGVNYEQYF.

This rearrangement joins TRBV19 to TRBJ1-1, with TRBD1 as a possible D gene (6 bases). CDR1 is LNHDA and CDR2 is SQIVND in the germline V gene (reference sequence). The CDR3 has 15 amino acids. V lost 5 bases and J lost 6, with 19 bases in between. The CDR3 bases are TGTGCCAGTAGTTGGACAGTCAACACTATCGCTGAAGCTTTCTTT. Its protein is CASSWTVNTIAEAFF.